The present entry profiles one T cell receptor beta chain with its context. Methods used by the authors: The authors estimated nucleated cell counts from reference gene primer amplification. Data came from immunoSEQ multiplex PCR; TCRdb stores just in-frame clones and leaves some out. From that table come the V and J calls and clone size; the DNA was used to work out D and trimming. Found here are hundreds of thousands of clones, 70% to 90% of them singletons; the top ten hold roughly 12%. This record comes from a study of blood T cell repertoires in COVID-19. Looking at the study overall: The United States, Italy and Spain were the sources of the acute and convalescent COVID-19 samples. T cells, B-cell-depleted T cells, or PBMCs provided the cDNA or gDNA that served as material.

Recruited during active infection, patients (from Seattle) were subsequently followed longitudinally. Sequencing used peripheral blood. The sequence derives from a woman aged 45-59 years with COVID-19, enrolled during active disease.

The CDR3 reads CASSQSHAGYGYTF. The CDR3 DNA follows: TGCGCCAGCAGCCAATCACACGCTGGCTATGGCTACACCTTC. The chain links TRBV4-1 to TRBJ1-2; no firm D call. Trimming removed 2 bases at V and 4 bases at J, with 11 bases between. Per germline, CDR1 MGHRA and CDR2 YSYEKL. There are 14 residues in the CDR3.